The sequence of this TCR beta chain was determined in a study of T cells in Graves' hyperthyroidism and ophthalmopathy. General study points: Stable hyperthyroidism and ophthalmopathy were separated using 13 V-J signatures.

Germline CDR1 MDHEN, CDR2 SYDVKM. The trim removed 6 bases at V and 3 bases at J, leaving 4 bases unmatched. The CDR3 is 14 residues long. This clonotype has a handful of counts. Its matching antigen is unknown. Researchers amplified the TCR beta CDR3 regions from RNA transcripts. RT-PCR in the first round (using the HTBI primer set) targeted the TCR CDR3. In TCRdb, the multiplex PCR reads were re-called with MiXCR into one record per CDR3 protein. The sample records more than 600,000 distinct CDR3 sequences, approximately 16% being singletons. This sequence was found in a man aged 18 to 35 with Graves' hyperthyroidism. Sequenced: blood. The rearrangement joins TRBV28 to TRBJ1-4, with 7 bases that match TRBD1. The CDR3: CASREQGANEKLFF. The CDR3 region has the DNA TGTGCCAGCAGGGAGCAGGGGGCTAATGAAAAACTGTTTTTT.